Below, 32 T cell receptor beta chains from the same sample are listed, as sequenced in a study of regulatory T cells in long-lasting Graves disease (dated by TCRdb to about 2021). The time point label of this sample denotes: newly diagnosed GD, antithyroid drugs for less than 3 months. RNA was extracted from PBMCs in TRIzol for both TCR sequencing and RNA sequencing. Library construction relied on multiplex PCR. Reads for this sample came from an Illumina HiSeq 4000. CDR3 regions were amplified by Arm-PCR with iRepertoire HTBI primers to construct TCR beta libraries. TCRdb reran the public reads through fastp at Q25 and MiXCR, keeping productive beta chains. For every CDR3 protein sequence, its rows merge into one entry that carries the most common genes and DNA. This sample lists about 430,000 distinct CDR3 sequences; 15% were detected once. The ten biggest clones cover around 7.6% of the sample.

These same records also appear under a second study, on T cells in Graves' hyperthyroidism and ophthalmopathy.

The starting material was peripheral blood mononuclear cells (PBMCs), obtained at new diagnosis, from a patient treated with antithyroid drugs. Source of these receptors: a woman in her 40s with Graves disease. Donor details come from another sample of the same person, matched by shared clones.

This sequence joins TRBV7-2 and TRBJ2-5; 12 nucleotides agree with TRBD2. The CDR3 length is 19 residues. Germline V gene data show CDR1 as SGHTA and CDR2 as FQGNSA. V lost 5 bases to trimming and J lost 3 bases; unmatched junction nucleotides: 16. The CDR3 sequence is CASSQGTDWTSGIEETQYF. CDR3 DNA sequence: TGTGCCAGCAGCCAAGGGACAGACTGGACTAGCGGGATAGAAGAGACCCAGTACTTC.

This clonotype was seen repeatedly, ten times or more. In nucleotides, the CDR3 is TGTGCCAGCACCAACGGCCTCGCCGAGACCCAGTACTTC. Its protein is CASTNGLAETQYF. V and J are TRBV6-1 and TRBJ2-5, with D uncertain. CDR1 and CDR2 from the germline V gene are MNHNS and SASEGT. This CDR3 is built from 13 residues. The ends were cut back, 7 bases at V and 5 bases at J, with 14 bases in the middle.

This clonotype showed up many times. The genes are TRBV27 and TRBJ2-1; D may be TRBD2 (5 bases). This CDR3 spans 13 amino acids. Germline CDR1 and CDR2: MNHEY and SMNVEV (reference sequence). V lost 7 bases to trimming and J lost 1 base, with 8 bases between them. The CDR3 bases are TGTGCCAGCACTTCGGGGTCCTACAATGAGCAGTTCTTC. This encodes CASTSGSYNEQFF.

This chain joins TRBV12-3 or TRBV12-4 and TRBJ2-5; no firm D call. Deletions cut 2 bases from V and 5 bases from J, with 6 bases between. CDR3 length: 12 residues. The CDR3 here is CASSLKFETQYF. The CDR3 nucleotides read TGTGCCAGCAGTTTAAAGTTTGAGACCCAGTACTTC.

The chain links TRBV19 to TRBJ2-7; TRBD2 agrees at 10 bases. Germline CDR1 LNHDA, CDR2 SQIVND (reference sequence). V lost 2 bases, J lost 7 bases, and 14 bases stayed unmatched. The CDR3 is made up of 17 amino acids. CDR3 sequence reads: CASSIISLAGEVGEQYF. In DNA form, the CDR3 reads TGTGCCAGTAGTATAATTTCGCTAGCGGGAGAGGTTGGGGAGCAGTACTTC.

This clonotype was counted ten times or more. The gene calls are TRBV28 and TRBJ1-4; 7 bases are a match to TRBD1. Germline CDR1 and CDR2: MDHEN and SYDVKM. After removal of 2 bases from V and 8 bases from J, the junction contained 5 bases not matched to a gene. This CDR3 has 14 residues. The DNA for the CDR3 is TGTGCCAGCAGTTTAACAGGGGAGGGGGAAAAACTGTTTTTT. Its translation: CASSLTGEGEKLFF. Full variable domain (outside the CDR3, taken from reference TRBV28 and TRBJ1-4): DVKVTQSSRYLVKRTGEKVFLECVQDMDHENMFWYRQDPGLGLRLIYFSYDVKMKEKGDIPEGYSVSREKKERFSLILESASTNQTSMYLCASSLTGEGEKLFFGSGTQLSVL.

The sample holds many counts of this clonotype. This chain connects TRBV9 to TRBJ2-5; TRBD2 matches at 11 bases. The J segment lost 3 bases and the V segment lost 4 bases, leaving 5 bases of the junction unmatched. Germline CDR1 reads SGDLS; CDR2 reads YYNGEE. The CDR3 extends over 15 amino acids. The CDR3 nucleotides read TGTGCCAGCAGCACAAGACTAGCGGGGAAAGAGACCCAGTACTTC. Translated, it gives CASSTRLAGKETQYF.

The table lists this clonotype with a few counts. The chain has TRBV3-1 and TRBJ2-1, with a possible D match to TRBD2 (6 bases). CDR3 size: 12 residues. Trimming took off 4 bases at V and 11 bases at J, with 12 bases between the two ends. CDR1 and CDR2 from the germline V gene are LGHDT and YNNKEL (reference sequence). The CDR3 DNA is TGTGCCAGCAGCCTAACCGGGACTCAGCAGTTCTTC. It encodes CASSLTGTQQFF.

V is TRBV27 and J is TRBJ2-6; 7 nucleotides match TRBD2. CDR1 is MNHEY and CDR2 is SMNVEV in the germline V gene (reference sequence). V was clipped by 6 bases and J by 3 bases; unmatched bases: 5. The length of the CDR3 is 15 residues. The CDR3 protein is CASSIRGGGANVLTF. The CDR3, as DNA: TGTGCCAGCAGCATCCGCGGGGGTGGGGCCAACGTCCTGACTTTC.

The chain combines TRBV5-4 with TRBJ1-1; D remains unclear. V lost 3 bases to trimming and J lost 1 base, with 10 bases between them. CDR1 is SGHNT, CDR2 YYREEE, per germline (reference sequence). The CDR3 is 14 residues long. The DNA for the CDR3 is TGTGCCAGCAGCTACTATTCAGAGAACACTGAAGCTTTCTTT. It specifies CASSYYSENTEAFF. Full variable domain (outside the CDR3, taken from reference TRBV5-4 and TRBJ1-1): ETGVTQSPTHLIKTRGQQVTLRCSSQSGHNTVSWYQQALGQGPQFIFQYYREEENGRGNFPPRFSGLQFPNYSSELNVNALELDDSALYLCASSYYSENTEAFFGQGTRLTVV.

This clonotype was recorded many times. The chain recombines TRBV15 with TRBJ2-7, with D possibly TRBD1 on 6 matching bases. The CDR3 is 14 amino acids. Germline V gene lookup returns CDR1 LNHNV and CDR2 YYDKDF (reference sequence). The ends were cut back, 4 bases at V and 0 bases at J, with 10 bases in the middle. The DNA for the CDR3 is TGTGCCACCAGCACCTGGGACAACTCCTACGAGCAGTACTTC. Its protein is CATSTWDNSYEQYF. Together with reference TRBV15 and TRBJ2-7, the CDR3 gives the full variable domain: DAMVIQNPRYQVTQFGKPVTLSCSQTLNHNVMYWYQQKSSQAPKLLFHYYDKDFNNEADTPDNFQSRRPNTSFCFLDIRSPGLGDTAMYLCATSTWDNSYEQYFGPGTRLTVT.

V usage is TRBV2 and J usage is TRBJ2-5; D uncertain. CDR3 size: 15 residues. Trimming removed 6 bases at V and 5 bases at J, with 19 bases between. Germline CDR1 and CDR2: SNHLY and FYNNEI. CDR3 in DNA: TGTGCCAGCAGCAGCACCACACAACCTGGGGAGACCCAGTACTTC. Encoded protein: CASSSTTQPGETQYF.

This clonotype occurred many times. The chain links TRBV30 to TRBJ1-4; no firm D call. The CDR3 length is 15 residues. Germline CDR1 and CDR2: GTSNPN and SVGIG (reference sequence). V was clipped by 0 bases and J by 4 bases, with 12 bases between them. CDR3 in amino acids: CAWSVAPVGNEKLFF. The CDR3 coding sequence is TGTGCCTGGAGTGTCGCCCCGGTGGGTAATGAAAAACTGTTTTTT.

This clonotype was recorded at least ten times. The CDR3 spells CSARIGTSGNTGELFF. The CDR3 bases are TGCAGTGCTAGGATCGGGACTAGCGGAAACACCGGGGAGCTGTTTTTT. This chain joins TRBV20-1 and TRBJ2-2; 11 bases line up with TRBD2. V shed 3 bases and J 2 bases; nucleotides not matched to a gene: 5. The CDR3 has 16 residues. Looked up from germline, CDR1 is DFQATT and CDR2 is SNEGSKA (reference sequence).

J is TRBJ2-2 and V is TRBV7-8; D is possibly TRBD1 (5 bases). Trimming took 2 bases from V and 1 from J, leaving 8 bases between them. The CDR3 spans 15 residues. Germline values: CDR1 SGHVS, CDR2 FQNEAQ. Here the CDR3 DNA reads TGTGCCAGCAGCTTAAACAGGTGGAACACCGGGGAGCTGTTTTTT. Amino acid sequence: CASSLNRWNTGELFF.

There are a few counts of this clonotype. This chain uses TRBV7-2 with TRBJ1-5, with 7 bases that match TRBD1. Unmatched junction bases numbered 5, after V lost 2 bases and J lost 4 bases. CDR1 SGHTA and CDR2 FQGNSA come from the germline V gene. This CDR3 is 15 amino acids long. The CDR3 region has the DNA TGTGCCAGCAGCTTATCCCGACAGGGAAATCAGCCCCAGCATTTT. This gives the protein CASSLSRQGNQPQHF.

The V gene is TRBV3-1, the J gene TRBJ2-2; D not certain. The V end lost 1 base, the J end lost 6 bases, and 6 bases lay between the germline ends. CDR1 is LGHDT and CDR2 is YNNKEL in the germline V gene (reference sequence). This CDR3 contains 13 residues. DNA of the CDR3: TGTGCCAGCAGCCAAGGAGACCCCGGGGAGCTGTTTTTT. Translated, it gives CASSQGDPGELFF.

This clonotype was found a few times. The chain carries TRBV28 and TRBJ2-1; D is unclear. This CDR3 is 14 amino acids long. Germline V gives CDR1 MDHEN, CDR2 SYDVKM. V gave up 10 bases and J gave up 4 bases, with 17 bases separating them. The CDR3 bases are TGTGCCACCACCCGCTCGGTGGGGTACAATGAGCAGTTCTTC. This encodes CATTRSVGYNEQFF.

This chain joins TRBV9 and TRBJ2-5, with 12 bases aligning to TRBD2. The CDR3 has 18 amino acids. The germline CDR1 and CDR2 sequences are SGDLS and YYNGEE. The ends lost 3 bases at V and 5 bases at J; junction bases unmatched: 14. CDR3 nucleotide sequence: TGTGCCAGCAGCGCCTTACCCCGCGGACTAGCGGGGTGGGAGACCCAGTACTTC. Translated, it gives CASSALPRGLAGWETQYF.

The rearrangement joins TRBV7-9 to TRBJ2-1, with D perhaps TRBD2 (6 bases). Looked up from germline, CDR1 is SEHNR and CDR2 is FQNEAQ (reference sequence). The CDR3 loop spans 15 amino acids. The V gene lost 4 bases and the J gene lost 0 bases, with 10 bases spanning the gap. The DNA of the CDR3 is TGTGCCAGCAGCTCGGGACTTTACTCCTACAATGAGCAGTTCTTC. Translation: CASSSGLYSYNEQFF.

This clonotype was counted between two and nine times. CDR3 bases: TGTGCCAGCAGCTTGAGGACAGGGGGCGCAGGTACCGGGGAGCTGTTTTTT. Its translation: CASSLRTGGAGTGELFF. The rearrangement joins TRBV11-3 to TRBJ2-2; 11 bases match TRBD1. Germline assignment: CDR1 SGHNT and CDR2 YENEEA. Germline trimming cut 3 bases from V and 5 bases from J; bases unmatched to any gene: 8. The CDR3 is made up of 17 amino acids.

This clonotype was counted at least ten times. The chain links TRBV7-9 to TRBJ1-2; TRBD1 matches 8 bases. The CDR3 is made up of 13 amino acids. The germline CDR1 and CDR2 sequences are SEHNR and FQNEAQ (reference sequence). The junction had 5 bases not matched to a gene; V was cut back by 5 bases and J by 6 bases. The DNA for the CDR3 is TGTGCCAGCAGCAGGACAGGGAGGGATGGCTACACCTTC. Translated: CASSRTGRDGYTF.

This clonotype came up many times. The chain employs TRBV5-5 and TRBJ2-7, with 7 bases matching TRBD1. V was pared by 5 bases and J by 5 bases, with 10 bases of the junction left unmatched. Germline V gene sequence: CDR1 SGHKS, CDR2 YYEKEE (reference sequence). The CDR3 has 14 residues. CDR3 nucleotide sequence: TGTGCCAGCAGTACCGGGACAGTATTCCACGAGCAGTACTTC. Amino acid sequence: CASSTGTVFHEQYF.

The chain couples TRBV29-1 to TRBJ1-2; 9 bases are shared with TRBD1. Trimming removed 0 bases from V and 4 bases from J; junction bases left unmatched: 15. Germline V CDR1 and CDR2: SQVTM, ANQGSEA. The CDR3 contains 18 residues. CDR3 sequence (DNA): TGCAGCGTTGAAGATTGGGTCGGGGACAGGGAAACCGCCTATGGCTACACCTTC. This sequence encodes CSVEDWVGDRETAYGYTF.

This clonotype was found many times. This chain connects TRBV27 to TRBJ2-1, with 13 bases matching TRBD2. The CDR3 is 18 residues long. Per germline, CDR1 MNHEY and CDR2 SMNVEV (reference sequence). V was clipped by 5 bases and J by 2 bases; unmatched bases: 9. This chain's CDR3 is CASSPTPGLAGAYNEQFF. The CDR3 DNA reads TGTGCCAGCAGTCCTACCCCCGGACTAGCGGGAGCCTACAATGAGCAGTTCTTC.

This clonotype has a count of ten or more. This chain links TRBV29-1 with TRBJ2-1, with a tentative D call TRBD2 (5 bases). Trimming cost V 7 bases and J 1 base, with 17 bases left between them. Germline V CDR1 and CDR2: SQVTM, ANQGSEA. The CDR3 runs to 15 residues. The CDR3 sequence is CSAKARDRSYNEQFF. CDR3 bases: TGCAGCGCCAAAGCCCGGGATCGATCCTACAATGAGCAGTTCTTC.

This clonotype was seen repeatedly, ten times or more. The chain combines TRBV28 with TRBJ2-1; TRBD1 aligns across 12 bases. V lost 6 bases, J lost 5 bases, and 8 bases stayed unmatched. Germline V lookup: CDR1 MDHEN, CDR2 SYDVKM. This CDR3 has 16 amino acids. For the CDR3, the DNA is TGTGCCAGCAGCCGGGACAGGGGGCTTCTGGACAATGAGCAGTTCTTC. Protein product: CASSRDRGLLDNEQFF.

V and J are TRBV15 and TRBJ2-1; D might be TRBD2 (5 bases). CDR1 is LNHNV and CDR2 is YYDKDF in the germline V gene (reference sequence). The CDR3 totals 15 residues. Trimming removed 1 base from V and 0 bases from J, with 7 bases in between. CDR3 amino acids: CATSRGTVSYNEQFF. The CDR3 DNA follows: TGTGCCACCAGCAGAGGGACTGTCTCCTACAATGAGCAGTTCTTC.

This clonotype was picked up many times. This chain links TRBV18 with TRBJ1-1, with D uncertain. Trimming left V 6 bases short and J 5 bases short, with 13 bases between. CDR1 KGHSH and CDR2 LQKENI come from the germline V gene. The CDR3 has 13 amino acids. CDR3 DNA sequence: TGTGCCAGCTCGCCGGCAGAACGGACTGAAGCTTTCTTT. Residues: CASSPAERTEAFF.

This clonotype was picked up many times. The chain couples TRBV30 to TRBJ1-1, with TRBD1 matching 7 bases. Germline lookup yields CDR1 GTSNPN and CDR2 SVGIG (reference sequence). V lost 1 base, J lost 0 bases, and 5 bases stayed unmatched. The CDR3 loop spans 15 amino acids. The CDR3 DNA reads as TGTGCCTGGAGTGATCAGACAGGGCTGAACACTGAAGCTTTCTTT. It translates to CAWSDQTGLNTEAFF.

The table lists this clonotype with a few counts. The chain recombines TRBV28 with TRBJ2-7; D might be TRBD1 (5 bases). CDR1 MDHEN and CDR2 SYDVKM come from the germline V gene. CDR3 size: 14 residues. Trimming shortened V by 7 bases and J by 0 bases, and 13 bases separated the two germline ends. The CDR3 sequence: CASTGWGGSYEQYF. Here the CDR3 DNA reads TGTGCCAGCACCGGGTGGGGCGGCTCCTACGAGCAGTACTTC.

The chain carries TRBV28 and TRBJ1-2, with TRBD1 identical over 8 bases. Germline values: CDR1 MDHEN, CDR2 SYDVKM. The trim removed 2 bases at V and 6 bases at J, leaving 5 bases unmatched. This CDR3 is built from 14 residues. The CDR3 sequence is CASSLRQGANGYTF. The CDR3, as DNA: TGTGCCAGCAGTTTAAGGCAGGGGGCGAATGGCTACACCTTC.